One and the same sample provided the 5 T cell receptor beta chains below, sequenced in a study of cytomegalovirus exposure and HLA in healthy donors. Researchers ran the PCR with 60 Vbeta and 13 Jbeta primers. TCRdb's copy holds only in-frame clones and misses some; the assay was immunoSEQ multiplex PCR. The sample gives fewer than 250,000 clones, roughly three quarters of which show up once; 1.5% to 2% is in the top ten. The sequencing sample was made of PBMCs. The receptors come from a woman aged 50 to 60 in good health and CMV-seronegative.

The chain links TRBV28 to TRBJ1-2; 7 bases line up with TRBD1. The J segment lost 5 bases and the V segment lost 7 bases, leaving 10 bases of the junction unmatched. CDR3 length equals 14 residues. Germline CDR1 reads MDHEN; CDR2 reads SYDVKM. The CDR3 DNA reads as TGTGCCAGCAATCCAGTAGGGACAGTATATGGCTACACCTTC. It codes for CASNPVGTVYGYTF.

The CDR3 nucleotides read TGTGCCATCAGTGATAGGGGGACAGGGGGCAGGGAGTATGGCTACACCTTC. Its protein is CAISDRGTGGREYGYTF. The chain has TRBV10-3 and TRBJ1-2; 12 nucleotides align to TRBD1. CDR3 size: 17 residues. Germline CDR1 is ENHRY and CDR2 is SYGVKD. V shed 3 bases and J 5 bases; nucleotides not matched to a gene: 10.

Notes on this clone: Because it lacks the conserved phenylalanine or tryptophan at the end, this CDR3 is likely a read error. V and J are TRBV5-8 and TRBJ2-7; 11 bases agree with TRBD2. The V gene end was trimmed by 4 bases and the J gene end by 4 bases; junction bases not matched to a gene: 4. The CDR3 covers 14 residues. CDR1 is SGHTS and CDR2 is YDEGEE in the germline V gene. The CDR3 nucleotides read TGTGCCAGCAGCCCTAGACTAGCGGGATACGAGCAGTACCTC. It yields the protein CASSPRLAGYEQYL.

The CDR3 nucleotides read TGTGCCAGCAGTTACTTCACAGGGGGCGCGGAGACCCAGTACTTC. Amino acids: CASSYFTGGAETQYF. The chain couples TRBV6-5 to TRBJ2-5; the match to TRBD1 covers 9 bases. With V trimmed by 1 base and J by 5 bases, 5 bases remained unmatched. The V gene's germline CDR1 is MNHEY and CDR2 SVGAGI. This CDR3 is 15 amino acids long.

V gene TRBV7-2 combines with J gene TRBJ2-4; 9 positions agree with TRBD1. This CDR3 comprises 18 residues. CDR1 and CDR2 from the germline V gene are SGHTA and FQGNSA. V lost 5 bases and J lost 0; bases outside the gene matches: 11. CDR3 residues: CASSPPTGGLGAKNIQYF. In nucleotides, the CDR3 is TGTGCCAGCAGCCCCCCGACAGGGGGTTTAGGAGCCAAAAACATTCAGTACTTC.